The 15 T cell receptor beta chains in this list originate from one sample, sequenced in a study of cytomegalovirus exposure and HLA in healthy donors. Primers for the PCR totalled 60 Vbeta and 13 Jbeta. Repertoires were generated with immunoSEQ multiplex PCR, while TCRdb's copy carries only in-frame clones and drops some. The table includes 150,000 to 200,000 clones, about 80% detected once. Source material: PBMCs. Receptor source: a woman aged 25 to 39 in good health and CMV-seropositive.

The chain combines TRBV6-5 with TRBJ1-1, with D unclear. Trimming removed 2 bases from V and 4 bases from J, with 8 bases in between. This CDR3 has 13 residues. Germline CDR1 reads MNHEY; CDR2 reads SVGAGI. The CDR3 bases are TGTGCCAGCAGTTACGAGGGCTTCACTGAAGCTTTCTTT. Its translation: CASSYEGFTEAFF.

The genes are TRBV6-5 and TRBJ2-7, with 7 bases lining up with TRBD2. The V gene end was trimmed by 0 bases and the J gene end by 4 bases; junction bases not matched to a gene: 9. CDR1 and CDR2 (germline): MNHEY, SVGAGI. This CDR3 is 16 amino acids long. The DNA of the CDR3 is TGTGCCAGCAGTTACTCGATGGCGGGAGTAGAGTACGAGCAGTACTTC. Translating it yields CASSYSMAGVEYEQYF.

In its sample, this clone was seen a few times. This chain joins TRBV6-5 and TRBJ1-5, with unresolved D. V gave up 0 bases and J gave up 7 bases, with 10 bases separating them. CDR3 length equals 14 residues. From germline, CDR1 is MNHEY and CDR2 SVGAGI. The CDR3, as DNA: TGTGCCAGCAGTTACTCCCCGCTCGGGCAGCCCCAGCATTTT. As protein: CASSYSPLGQPQHF.

The chain couples TRBV7-9 to TRBJ2-2, with a weak D call TRBD1 (6 bases). From germline, CDR1 is SEHNR and CDR2 FQNEAQ (reference sequence). Deletions cut 1 base from V and 0 bases from J, with 18 bases between. The CDR3 runs 19 residues. CDR3 DNA sequence: TGTGCCAGCAGCTTAGACACAGGGTTTTTCGGGACGAACACCGGGGAGCTGTTTTTT. It yields the protein CASSLDTGFFGTNTGELFF.

This chain joins TRBV5-1 and TRBJ1-4, with 7 nucleotides matching TRBD1. CDR1 is SGHRS and CDR2 is YFSETQ in the germline V gene. J was trimmed by 4 bases and V by 4 bases; bases with no gene match: 4. The CDR3 covers 14 residues. The CDR3: CASSRGQNNEKLFF. DNA for the CDR3: TGCGCCAGCAGCCGGGGACAGAATAATGAAAAACTGTTTTTT.

The chain has TRBV10-3 and TRBJ1-6; 7 bases line up with TRBD1. Trimming cost V 0 bases and J 10 bases; bases outside gene matches: 6. This CDR3 is 15 amino acids long. CDR1 ENHRY and CDR2 SYGVKD come from the germline V gene. DNA for the CDR3: TGTGCCATCAGTGAGTCGAGACAGGGATGGTCACCCCTCCACTTT. It encodes CAISESRQGWSPLHF.

V is TRBV2 and J is TRBJ2-1; 11 positions agree with TRBD2. V dropped 3 bases and J dropped 7; count of bases not matched to a gene: 5. Germline CDR1 is SNHLY and CDR2 is FYNNEI. The length of the CDR3 is 15 residues. The CDR3 region has the DNA TGTGCCAGCAGTGATCCGGGACTAGCGGCAAATGAGCAGTTCTTC. It encodes CASSDPGLAANEQFF.

The chain is built from TRBV28 and TRBJ1-5, with D uncertain. This CDR3 contains 12 residues. V was pared by 2 bases and J by 9 bases, with 8 bases between. Germline V lookup: CDR1 MDHEN, CDR2 SYDVKM. CDR3 nucleotide sequence: TGTGCCAGCAGTTTACCCCTCGTGCCCCAGCATTTT. It translates to CASSLPLVPQHF.

The chain uses TRBV5-6 and TRBJ2-5; D possibly corresponds to TRBD2 (6 bases). Trimming pared 0 bases from V and 3 bases from J, leaving 6 bases between. This CDR3 has 13 amino acids. Germline assignment: CDR1 SGHDT and CDR2 YYEEEE. The CDR3 DNA is TGTGCCAGCAGCTTGGGACTAGAAGAGACCCAGTACTTC. Its protein is CASSLGLEETQYF.

The chain joins TRBV5-6 to TRBJ2-4, with 8 bases aligning to TRBD1. The V gene end was trimmed by 3 bases and the J gene end by 0 bases; junction bases not matched to a gene: 8. The CDR3 is 17 amino acids. Looked up from germline, CDR1 is SGHDT and CDR2 is YYEEEE. CDR3 protein: CASSSVTGGLAKNIQYF. Written as DNA, the CDR3 is TGTGCCAGCAGCTCGGTAACAGGGGGACTAGCCAAAAACATTCAGTACTTC.

This clone appeared a few times. This sequence joins TRBV10-3 and TRBJ1-2; 10 positions match TRBD1. The CDR3 spans 15 residues. Germline V gene data show CDR1 as ENHRY and CDR2 as SYGVKD. V lost 2 bases and J lost 2; bases outside the gene matches: 2. The CDR3 DNA follows: TGTGCCATCAGTGAGACGACAGGGGGCAACTATGGCTACACCTTC. Translating gives CAISETTGGNYGYTF.

J is TRBJ2-7 and V is TRBV7-2; D not certain. Looked up from germline, CDR1 is SGHTA and CDR2 is FQGNSA. The CDR3 is made up of 14 amino acids. V was clipped by 5 bases and J by 0 bases, with 11 bases between them. CDR3 region: CASSIDSNSYEQYF. The DNA of the CDR3 is TGTGCCAGCAGCATTGACTCAAACTCCTACGAGCAGTACTTC.

This rearrangement joins TRBV7-2 to TRBJ2-7, with 9 positions matching TRBD1. This CDR3 spans 15 amino acids. With V trimmed by 3 bases and J by 4 bases, 7 bases remained unmatched. The germline V gene has CDR1 SGHTA and CDR2 FQGNSA. The CDR3 sequence: CASSFGQGRRYEQYF. CDR3 DNA: TGTGCCAGCAGCTTTGGACAGGGGAGGAGATACGAGCAGTACTTC.

The chain uses TRBV6-1 and TRBJ2-5; D uncertain. Germline lookup yields CDR1 MNHNS and CDR2 SASEGT. The CDR3 has 12 amino acids. Deletions cut 5 bases from V and 2 bases from J, with 6 bases between. This chain's CDR3 is CASSLIQETQYF. The CDR3, as DNA: TGTGCCAGCAGTCTTATACAAGAGACCCAGTACTTC.

This chain connects TRBV18 to TRBJ2-1; 7 positions agree with TRBD2. The CDR3 covers 13 residues. Germline-derived CDR1 and CDR2 are KGHSH and LQKENI. V shed 5 bases, J shed 6 bases, and the junction held 4 bases outside the gene matches. The CDR3 region is CASSEERGNEQFF. CDR3 DNA: TGTGCCAGCTCAGAGGAGCGGGGCAATGAGCAGTTCTTC.